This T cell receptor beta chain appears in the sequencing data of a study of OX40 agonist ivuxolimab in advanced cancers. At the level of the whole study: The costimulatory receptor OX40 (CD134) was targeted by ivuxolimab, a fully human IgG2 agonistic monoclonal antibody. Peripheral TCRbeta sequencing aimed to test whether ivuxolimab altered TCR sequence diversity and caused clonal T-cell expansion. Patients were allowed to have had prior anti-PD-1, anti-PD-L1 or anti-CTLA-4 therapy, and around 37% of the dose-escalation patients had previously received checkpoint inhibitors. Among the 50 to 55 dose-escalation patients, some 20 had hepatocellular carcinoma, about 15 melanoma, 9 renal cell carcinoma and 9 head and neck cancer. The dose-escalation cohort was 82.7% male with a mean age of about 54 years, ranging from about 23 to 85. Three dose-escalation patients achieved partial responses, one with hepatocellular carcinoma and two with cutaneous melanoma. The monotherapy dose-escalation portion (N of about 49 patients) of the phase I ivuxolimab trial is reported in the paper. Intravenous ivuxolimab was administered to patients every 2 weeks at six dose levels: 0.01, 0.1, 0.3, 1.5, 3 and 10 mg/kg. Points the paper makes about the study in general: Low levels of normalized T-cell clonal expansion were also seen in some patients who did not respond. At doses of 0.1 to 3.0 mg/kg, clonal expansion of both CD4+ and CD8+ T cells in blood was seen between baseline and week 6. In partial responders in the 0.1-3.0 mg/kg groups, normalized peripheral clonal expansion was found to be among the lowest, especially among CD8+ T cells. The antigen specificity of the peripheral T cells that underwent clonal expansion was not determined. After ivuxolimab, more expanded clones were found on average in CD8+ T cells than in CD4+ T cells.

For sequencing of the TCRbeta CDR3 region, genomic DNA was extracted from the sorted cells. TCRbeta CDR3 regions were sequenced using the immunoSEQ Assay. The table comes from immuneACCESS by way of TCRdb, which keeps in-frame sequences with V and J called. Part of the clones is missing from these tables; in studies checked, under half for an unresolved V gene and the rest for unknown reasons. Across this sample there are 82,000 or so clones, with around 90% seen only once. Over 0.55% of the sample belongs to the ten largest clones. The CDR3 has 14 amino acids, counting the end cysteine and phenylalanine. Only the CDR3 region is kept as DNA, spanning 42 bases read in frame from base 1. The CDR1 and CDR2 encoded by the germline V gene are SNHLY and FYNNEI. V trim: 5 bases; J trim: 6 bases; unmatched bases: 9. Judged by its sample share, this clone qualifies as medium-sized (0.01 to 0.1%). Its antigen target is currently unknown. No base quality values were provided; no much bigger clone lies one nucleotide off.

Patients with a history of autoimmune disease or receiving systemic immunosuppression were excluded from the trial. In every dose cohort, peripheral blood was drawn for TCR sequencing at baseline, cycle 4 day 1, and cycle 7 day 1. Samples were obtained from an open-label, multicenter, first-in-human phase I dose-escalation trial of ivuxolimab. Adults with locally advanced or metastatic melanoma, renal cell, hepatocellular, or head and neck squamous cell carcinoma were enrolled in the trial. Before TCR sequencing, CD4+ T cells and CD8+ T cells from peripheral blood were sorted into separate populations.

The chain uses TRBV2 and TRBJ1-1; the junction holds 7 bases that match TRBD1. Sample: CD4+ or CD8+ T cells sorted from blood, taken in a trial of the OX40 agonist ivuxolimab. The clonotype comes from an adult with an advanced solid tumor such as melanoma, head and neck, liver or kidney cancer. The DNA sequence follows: TGTGCCAGCAGTTCGGGACAGTCGGTGGCTGAAGCTTTCTTT. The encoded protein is CASSSGQSVAEAFF.